These 27 T cell receptor beta chains came from one sample sequenced in a study of T cells after yellow fever vaccination. TCRdb redid the calling of the 5' RACE reads with MiXCR, one entry per CDR3 protein. The sample includes about 350,000 distinct CDR3 sequences, 4.1% of them seen just once. The sample was PBMCs, taken 5 days after the yellow fever booster vaccination. These receptors were taken from a man aged 18 to 29 who received the YFV17D yellow fever vaccine.

The table lists this clonotype with a few counts. J is TRBJ1-2 and V is TRBV7-4, with 8 nucleotides matching TRBD1. CDR1 SGHVT and CDR2 SQSDAQ come from the germline V gene. The CDR3 has 14 residues. V shed 5 bases, J shed 4 bases, and the junction held 6 bases outside the gene matches. CDR3: CASSHDRGPYGYTF. The DNA of the CDR3 is TGTGCCAGCAGCCACGACAGGGGACCCTATGGCTACACCTTC.

The V gene is TRBV18, the J gene TRBJ2-2; the D gene is possibly TRBD1 (6 bases). The germline CDR1 and CDR2 sequences are KGHSH and LQKENI. The CDR3 consists of 15 residues. V was trimmed by 6 bases and J by 3 bases, leaving 14 bases between them. The CDR3 nucleotides are TGTGCCAGCTCCGTGGACAGTTTTCACACCGGGGAGCTGTTTTTT. It yields the protein CASSVDSFHTGELFF.

This clonotype was picked up many times. The chain uses TRBV6-2 or TRBV6-3 and TRBJ1-1; TRBD1 matches at 7 bases. Per germline, CDR1 MNHEY and CDR2 SVGEGT. This CDR3 has 17 residues. V gave up 6 bases and J gave up 5 bases; unmatched junction bases: 18. The CDR3 region is CASSAYNRGGRGTEAFF. In DNA, the CDR3 is TGTGCCAGCAGCGCTTATAACCGAGGGGGCAGAGGGACTGAAGCTTTCTTT.

This chain joins TRBV6-6 and TRBJ1-6; D remains unclear. CDR3 length equals 11 residues. The V gene lost 6 bases and the J gene lost 14 bases, with 11 bases spanning the gap. CDR1 and CDR2 from the germline V gene are MNHNY and SVGAGI (reference sequence). CDR3 nucleotides: TGTGCCAGCAGCCCCCAGGTGGCCCTCCACTTT. Its translation: CASSPQVALHF.

This clonotype showed up just a few times. V is TRBV4-2 and J is TRBJ1-1; a possible D gene is TRBD1 (6 bases). Germline V CDR1 and CDR2: LGHNA, YNFKEQ. CDR3 length equals 17 residues. Trimming shortened V by 1 base and J by 6 bases, and 21 bases separated the two germline ends. The CDR3: CASSQGNRVRVGAEAFF. As DNA, the CDR3 is TGTGCCAGCAGCCAAGGAAACAGGGTTAGGGTAGGCGCTGAAGCTTTCTTT.

V usage is TRBV6-2 or TRBV6-3 and J usage is TRBJ2-7; either TRBD1 or TRBD2 may fit D (5 bases each). The ends were cut back, 6 bases at V and 7 bases at J, with 25 bases in the middle. CDR1 and CDR2 from the germline V gene are MNHEY and SVGEGT. This CDR3 is 16 amino acids long. CDR3 sequence reads: CASSRRPGPHYGEQYV. CDR3 in DNA: TGTGCCAGCAGCCGACGACCGGGACCCCACTACGGTGAGCAGTACGTC.

This clonotype was seen at least ten times. This sequence joins TRBV25-1 and TRBJ2-1; D might be TRBD2 (5 bases). The CDR3 runs to 14 residues. Germline CDR1 MGHDK, CDR2 SYGVNS. V was shortened by 0 bases and J by 7 bases, with 10 bases between the two germline ends. CDR3 in DNA: TGTGCCAGCAGTGAATATGCAGCGGTTAATGAGCAGTTCTTC. It is translated as CASSEYAAVNEQFF.

There are many counts of this clonotype. This chain links TRBV6-5 with TRBJ2-7; perhaps D is TRBD1 or TRBD2 (6 bases each). V lost 6 bases and J lost 3, with 12 bases in between. Per the germline V gene, CDR1 is MNHEY and CDR2 is SVGAGI. This CDR3 has 13 amino acids. This CDR3 reads CASSSGANYEQYF. CDR3 nucleotides: TGTGCCAGCAGCTCGGGGGCGAACTACGAGCAGTACTTC.

This chain connects TRBV4-2 to TRBJ2-2, with D uncertain. This CDR3 has 15 amino acids. V was shortened by 3 bases and J by 1 base, with 9 bases between the two germline ends. Looked up from germline, CDR1 is LGHNA and CDR2 is YNFKEQ. CDR3 coding DNA: TGTGCCAGCAGCCACGGGCCTGAGAACACCGGGGAGCTGTTTTTT. Residues: CASSHGPENTGELFF.

This clonotype was recorded a few times. V gene TRBV5-6 combines with J gene TRBJ2-3; 8 bases line up with TRBD2. The J segment lost 5 bases and the V segment lost 1 base, leaving 12 bases of the junction unmatched. CDR3 length: 17 amino acids. Germline V lookup: CDR1 SGHDT, CDR2 YYEEEE. For the CDR3, the DNA is TGTGCCAGCAGCTTGCGATTACAGCGGGGGAGTATAGATACGCAGTATTTT. This gives the protein CASSLRLQRGSIDTQYF.

This clonotype has a handful of counts. The chain employs TRBV4-1 and TRBJ1-2; D not certain. The V end was cut by 8 bases, the J end by 3 bases, with 19 bases between. CDR3 length: 15 residues. Germline lookup yields CDR1 MGHRA and CDR2 YSYEKL. CDR3: CASRGRDGGDYGYTF. The CDR3 nucleotides are TGCGCCAGCCGCGGGCGAGACGGCGGTGACTATGGCTACACCTTC.

This clonotype appeared a few times. This chain joins TRBV20-1 and TRBJ2-3; weak D call: TRBD2 (5 bases). CDR3 size: 12 residues. Germline assignment: CDR1 DFQATT and CDR2 SNEGSKA (reference sequence). This CDR3 is CRGDPSTDTQYF. The CDR3 DNA sequence: TGCAGGGGAGACCCTAGCACAGATACGCAGTATTTT.

The chain links TRBV7-2 to TRBJ1-6; 8 positions match TRBD1. Germline V gene data show CDR1 as SGHTA and CDR2 as FQGNSA. The CDR3 sequence is 14 residues long. Germline trimming cut 3 bases from V and 6 bases from J; bases unmatched to any gene: 1. CDR3 sequence reads: CASSLTGANSPLHF. Written as DNA, the CDR3 is TGTGCCAGCAGCTTGACAGGGGCTAATTCACCCCTCCACTTT. Full variable domain (remainder filled in from reference TRBV7-2 and TRBJ1-6): GAGVSQSPSNKVTEKGKDVELRCDPISGHTALYWYRQSLGQGLEFLIYFQGNSAPDKSGLPSDRFSAERTGGSVSTLTIQRTQQEDSAVYLCASSLTGANSPLHFGNGTRLTVT.

The rearrangement joins TRBV3-1 to TRBJ1-5, with D unclear. Looked up from germline, CDR1 is LGHDT and CDR2 is YNNKEL (reference sequence). Trimming shortened V by 1 base and J by 7 bases, and 8 bases separated the two germline ends. The CDR3 runs to 13 residues. The CDR3 region has the DNA TGTGCCAGCAGCCAAGGGAACGGGCAGCCCCAGCATTTT. Its protein is CASSQGNGQPQHF.

This clonotype was found a few times. This sequence joins TRBV4-1 and TRBJ2-1, with 11 positions matching TRBD1. The germline CDR1 and CDR2 sequences are MGHRA and YSYEKL. The CDR3 is 16 amino acids. V gave up 1 base and J gave up 5 bases; unmatched junction bases: 4. The chain's CDR3 is CASSQVGTGGNNEQFF. Written as DNA, the CDR3 is TGCGCCAGCAGCCAAGTAGGGACAGGGGGGAACAATGAGCAGTTCTTC.

This chain connects TRBV6-5 to TRBJ1-1; D is possibly TRBD1 (5 bases). Trimming shortened V by 4 bases and J by 3 bases, and 21 bases separated the two germline ends. The CDR3 is made up of 17 amino acids. Germline V gene data show CDR1 as MNHEY and CDR2 as SVGAGI. CDR3 DNA sequence: TGTGCCAGCAGTTCGTCTGAGGGGTCCGGAGGCGACACTGAAGCTTTCTTT. Its protein product is CASSSSEGSGGDTEAFF.

This clonotype came up a few times. The rearrangement links TRBV3-1 to TRBJ1-2; possibly TRBD1 for D (5 bases). The CDR3 is 17 amino acids. Trimming shortened V by 4 bases and J by 2 bases, and 20 bases separated the two germline ends. The V gene's germline CDR1 is LGHDT and CDR2 YNNKEL (reference sequence). DNA for the CDR3: TGTGCCAGCAGCCCACGGGGGACGGGGGTAGTAAACTATGGCTACACCTTC. Its translation: CASSPRGTGVVNYGYTF.

The rearrangement links TRBV29-1 to TRBJ1-1; maybe TRBD1 (5 bases). V shed 7 bases and J shed 3 bases, with 18 bases lying between them. Looked up from germline, CDR1 is SQVTM and CDR2 is ANQGSEA. The CDR3 contains 14 residues. CDR3 sequence (DNA): TGCAGCGGTCGCCGGGGCGATCAGGACACTGAAGCTTTCTTT. It yields the protein CSGRRGDQDTEAFF.

This clonotype was recorded many times. The chain combines TRBV7-3 with TRBJ1-6; tentative D call: TRBD1 (5 bases). V was clipped by 5 bases and J by 6 bases, with 14 bases between them. Germline CDR1 reads SGHTA; CDR2 reads FQGTGA. This CDR3 is built from 15 residues. The CDR3 nucleotides are TGTGCCAGCAGCGCGGGCCCTAGGGGTAATTCACCCCTCCACTTT. This translates into CASSAGPRGNSPLHF.

This clonotype appeared a few times. The chain is built from TRBV5-1 and TRBJ1-1, with D possibly matching TRBD1 (5 bases). V lost 0 bases and J 11 bases, leaving 20 bases between the germline ends. The V gene's germline CDR1 is SGHRS and CDR2 YFSETQ. The CDR3 runs to 15 residues. CDR3 sequence: CASSLDSGRWREAFF. CDR3 DNA sequence: TGCGCCAGCAGCTTGGACTCAGGGAGGTGGCGTGAGGCTTTCTTT.

This clonotype was counted ten times or more. The CDR3 spells CASSYAAWDTQYF. In DNA, the CDR3 is TGTGCCAGCAGCTACGCAGCATGGGATACGCAGTATTTT. The rearrangement links TRBV6-2 or TRBV6-3 to TRBJ2-3; no reliable D call. V was shortened by 6 bases and J by 6 bases, with 13 bases between the two germline ends. This CDR3 is 13 amino acids long. From germline, CDR1 is MNHEY and CDR2 SVGEGT.

This clonotype was detected only a few times. V usage is TRBV20-1 and J usage is TRBJ1-1; a possible D gene is TRBD1 (5 bases). Trimming pared 0 bases from V and 5 bases from J, leaving 16 bases between. Germline loops: CDR1 DFQATT, CDR2 SNEGSKA (reference sequence). This CDR3 is built from 15 residues. The CDR3 sequence is CSARDPGGVWTEAFF. The CDR3 DNA sequence: TGCAGTGCTAGAGACCCAGGAGGGGTCTGGACTGAAGCTTTCTTT.

There are many counts of this clonotype. The chain uses TRBV3-1 and TRBJ2-5; no reliable D call. The V gene's germline CDR1 is LGHDT and CDR2 YNNKEL (reference sequence). With 0 bases removed from V and 5 bases from J, the gap between germline ends came to 1 base. The CDR3 has 11 residues. Here the CDR3 reads CASSQDETQYF. The CDR3 DNA reads TGTGCCAGCAGCCAAGACGAGACCCAGTACTTC.

This clonotype was seen many times. V usage is TRBV7-9 and J usage is TRBJ2-7; TRBD2 is a possible D gene (6 bases). Germline V gene data show CDR1 as SEHNR and CDR2 as FQNEAQ (reference sequence). This CDR3 spans 14 amino acids. The V and J ends lost 5 bases and 5 bases respectively, with 16 bases between them. CDR3 loop: CASSRDLFPHEQYF. Written as DNA, the CDR3 is TGTGCCAGCAGCAGGGACTTATTCCCCCACGAGCAGTACTTC.

This clonotype was seen more than once but under ten times. This sequence joins TRBV7-6 and TRBJ2-7, with 9 bases lining up with TRBD1. The CDR3 has 14 residues. V lost 8 bases and J lost 6; bases outside the gene matches: 11. Germline V gene lookup returns CDR1 SGHVS and CDR2 FNYEAQ. In DNA, the CDR3 is TGTGCCAGCGGACCCCGAGGGACAGGGCGCGAGCAGTACTTC. It encodes CASGPRGTGREQYF. Using reference TRBV7-6 and TRBJ2-7 for the parts outside the CDR3, the full variable domain is GAGVSQSPRYKVTKRGQDVALRCDPISGHVSLYWYRQALGQGPEFLTYFNYEAQQDKSGLPNDRFSAERPEGSISTLTIQRTEQRDSAMYRCASGPRGTGREQYFGPGTRLTVT.

This clonotype was observed a handful of times. The chain carries TRBV12-3 or TRBV12-4 and TRBJ2-5; D remains unclear. The CDR3 covers 14 residues. V was cut by 3 bases and J by 4 bases, with 12 bases left in between. The CDR3: CASSFDITRETQYF. The CDR3 bases are TGTGCCAGCAGTTTTGACATTACGCGAGAGACCCAGTACTTC.

This clonotype was recorded many times. As DNA, the CDR3 is TGTGCCAGCAGTACGAGGTACCAAGAGACCCAGTACTTC. It encodes CASSTRYQETQYF. The gene calls are TRBV27 and TRBJ2-5; no reliable D call. Trimming took 5 bases from V and 0 from J, leaving 7 bases between them. Germline loops: CDR1 MNHEY, CDR2 SMNVEV (reference sequence). The CDR3 spans 13 residues.